This TCR beta chain was captured in a study of shared clonotypes between healthy human individuals. Germline V gene lookup returns CDR1 LGHNA and CDR2 YSLEER. The CDR3 spans 17 residues. V was clipped by 0 bases and J by 5 bases; unmatched bases: 9. Original processing methods: Sequence data from immunoSEQ were junction-only and lacked quality scores; consequently, filtering differed. Assay used: immunoSEQ multiplex PCR; TCRdb lists only in-frame clones, some missing. Clone size and V and J calls were adopted from that table, with D and trimming inferred from the DNA. The sample has about 490,000 clones; 81% are singletons.

The specimen sequenced was PBMCs. This receptor was taken from a middle-aged woman in good health. Some clones in this sample may be carry-over from other donors' samples. The gene calls are TRBV4-3 and TRBJ2-2, with 7 bases lining up with TRBD1. CDR3 sequence reads: CASSQDLDRVWTGELFF. As DNA, the CDR3 is TGCGCCAGCAGCCAAGATCTTGACAGGGTATGGACCGGGGAGCTGTTTTTT.